This T cell receptor beta chain derives from a study of molecular identifiers for immune sequencing clone quantification. Study-level results: Barcode sharing among identical TCR molecules could make large clones appear smaller.

Libraries for naive CD8 T cells, which were made from around 18,000 to 910,000 sorted cells, drew on 10%, 30% or 50% of the RNA. Looked up from germline, CDR1 is MGHRA and CDR2 is YSYEKL. With 1 base removed from V and 3 bases from J, the gap between germline ends came to 13 bases. This CDR3 is 15 amino acids long. Previously reported methods and listed TCR primers produced the bulk TCR libraries. TCRdb analysed the PCR reads with MiXCR anew, one entry per CDR3 protein. The repertoire holds more than 60,000 distinct CDR3 sequences, 17% seen once, with approximately 1.5% in the top ten. The sample holds many counts of this clonotype. The antigen is unknown.

This receptor was obtained from a human donor in good health. Some libraries in this study had Jurkat cell RNA spiked in. This rearrangement joins TRBV4-1 to TRBJ2-7; D is possibly TRBD1 or TRBD2 (5 bases each). The specimen sequenced was naive CD8+ T cells from blood, with Jurkat cell RNA spiked in. The subset: FACS-sorted CD8+CD4-CCR7+CD45RA+ naive T cells. The CDR3 spells CASSQAEGRGYEQYF. The CDR3 nucleotides are TGCGCCAGCAGCCAAGCCGAGGGAAGGGGCTACGAGCAGTACTTC.